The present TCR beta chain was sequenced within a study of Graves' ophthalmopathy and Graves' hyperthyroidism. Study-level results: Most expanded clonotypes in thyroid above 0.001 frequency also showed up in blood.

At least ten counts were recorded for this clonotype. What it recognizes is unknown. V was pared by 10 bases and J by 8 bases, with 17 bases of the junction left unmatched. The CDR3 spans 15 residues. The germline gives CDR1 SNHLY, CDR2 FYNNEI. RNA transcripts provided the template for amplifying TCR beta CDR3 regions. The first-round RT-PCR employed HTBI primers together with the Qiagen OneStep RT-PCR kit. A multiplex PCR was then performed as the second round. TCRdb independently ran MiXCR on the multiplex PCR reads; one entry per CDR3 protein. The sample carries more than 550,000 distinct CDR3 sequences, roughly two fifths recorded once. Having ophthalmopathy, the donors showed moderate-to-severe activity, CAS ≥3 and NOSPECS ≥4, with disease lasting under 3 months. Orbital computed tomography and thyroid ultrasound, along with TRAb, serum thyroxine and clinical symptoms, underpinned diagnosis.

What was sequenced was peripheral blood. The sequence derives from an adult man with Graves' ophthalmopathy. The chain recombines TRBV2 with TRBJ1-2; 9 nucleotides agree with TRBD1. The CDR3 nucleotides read TGTGCCATCGACCTAAGACAGACAGGGGGAAGGGGCTACACCTTC. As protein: CAIDLRQTGGRGYTF. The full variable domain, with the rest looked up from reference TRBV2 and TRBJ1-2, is EPEVTQTPSHQVTQMGQEVILRCVPISNHLYFYWYRQILGQKVEFLVSFYNNEISEKSEIFDDQFSVERPDGSNFTLKIRSTKLEDSAMYFCAIDLRQTGGRGYTFGSGTRLTVV.